The clone carrying this TCR beta chain was seen a few times. Antigen unknown. Between the trimmed V and J ends, which lost 0 bases and 4 bases, there was a span of 10 bases. Looked up from germline, CDR1 is SQVTM and CDR2 is ANQGSEA. There are 14 residues in the CDR3. The data belong to a study of CD8 T cells in ankylosing spondylitis. Study-level results: Blood of patients with ankylosing spondylitis appeared to be characterized by a TCR beta motif of several highly homologous variants. Clones linked to disease, bearing a CD8+ phenotype, were relatively rare in peripheral blood. From matched ankylosing spondylitis synovial fluid, disease-linked clones were reportedly recovered at significantly enriched levels.

Quantitative 5'-RACE was performed with molecular barcodes, and it yielded the TCR beta libraries. MiXCR was run by TCRdb on the 5' RACE reads, yielding one entry per CDR3 protein. This sample has approximately 220,000 distinct CDR3 sequences, with 25% to 30% found just once. The sample comprised blood, either unsorted or a sorted T cell fraction (not recorded which). This receptor was identified in a male donor with ankylosing spondylitis or in good health (not recorded which). The chain uses TRBV29-1 and TRBJ2-1; possible D gene TRBD2, 5 bases. The CDR3 is CSVEEVGGYNEQFF. Written as DNA, the CDR3 is TGCAGCGTTGAAGAAGTAGGCGGGTACAATGAGCAGTTCTTC.